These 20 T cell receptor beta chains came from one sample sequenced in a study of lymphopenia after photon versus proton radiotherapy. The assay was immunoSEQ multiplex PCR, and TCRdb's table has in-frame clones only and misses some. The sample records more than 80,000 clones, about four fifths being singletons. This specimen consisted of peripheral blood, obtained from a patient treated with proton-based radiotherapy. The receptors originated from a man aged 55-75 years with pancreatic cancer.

The CDR3 DNA sequence: TGTGCCAGCACCGACGGTCCTTCGAGGACTGAAGCTTTCTTT. Its translation is CASTDGPSRTEAFF. The J gene is TRBJ1-1, the V gene TRBV6-5, with D uncertain. CDR3 length: 14 amino acids. V dropped 7 bases and J dropped 5 bases, with 17 bases sitting between them. Per the germline V gene, CDR1 is MNHEY and CDR2 is SVGAGI.

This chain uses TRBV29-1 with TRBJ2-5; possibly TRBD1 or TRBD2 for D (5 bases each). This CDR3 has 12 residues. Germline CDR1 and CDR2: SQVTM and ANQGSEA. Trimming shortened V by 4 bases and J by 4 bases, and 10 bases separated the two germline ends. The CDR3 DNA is TGCAGCGTTGTCAGGGACGTAGAGACCCAGTACTTC. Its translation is CSVVRDVETQYF.

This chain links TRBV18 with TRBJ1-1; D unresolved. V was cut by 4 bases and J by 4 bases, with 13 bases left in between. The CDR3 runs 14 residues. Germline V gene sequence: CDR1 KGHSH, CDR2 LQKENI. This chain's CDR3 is CASSREEGGTEAFF. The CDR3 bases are TGTGCCAGCTCACGAGAGGAGGGCGGCACTGAAGCTTTCTTT.

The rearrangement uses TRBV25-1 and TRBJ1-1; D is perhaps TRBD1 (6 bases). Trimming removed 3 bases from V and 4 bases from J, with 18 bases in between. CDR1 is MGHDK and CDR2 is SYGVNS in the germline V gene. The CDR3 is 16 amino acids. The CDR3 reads CASSEFGGGAGTEAFF. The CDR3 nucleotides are TGTGCCAGCAGTGAGTTTGGGGGCGGGGCGGGCACTGAAGCTTTCTTT. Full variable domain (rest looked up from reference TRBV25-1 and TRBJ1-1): EADIYQTPRYLVIGTGKKITLECSQTMGHDKMYWYQQDPGMELHLIHYSYGVNSTEKGDLSSESTVSRIRTEHFPLTLESARPSHTSQYLCASSEFGGGAGTEAFFGQGTRLTVV.

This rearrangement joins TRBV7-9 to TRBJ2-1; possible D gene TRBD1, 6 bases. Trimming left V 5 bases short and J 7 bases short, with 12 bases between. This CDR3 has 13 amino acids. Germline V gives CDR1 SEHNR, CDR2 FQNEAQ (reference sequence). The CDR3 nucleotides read TGTGCCAGCAGCCCAACAACAGGGAATGAGCAGTTCTTC. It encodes CASSPTTGNEQFF.

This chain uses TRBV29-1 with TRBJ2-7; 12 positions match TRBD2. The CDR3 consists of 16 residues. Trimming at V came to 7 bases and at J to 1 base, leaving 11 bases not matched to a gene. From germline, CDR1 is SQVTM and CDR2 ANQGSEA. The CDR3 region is CSAKTSGTSGSYEQYF. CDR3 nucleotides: TGCAGCGCCAAGACATCCGGGACTAGCGGGTCCTACGAGCAGTACTTC.

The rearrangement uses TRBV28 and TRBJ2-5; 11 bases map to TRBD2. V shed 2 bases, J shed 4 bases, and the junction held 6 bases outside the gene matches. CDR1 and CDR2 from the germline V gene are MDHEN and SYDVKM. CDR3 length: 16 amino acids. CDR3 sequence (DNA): TGTGCCAGCAGTTTACCCACTAGCGGGAGCTCAGAGACCCAGTACTTC. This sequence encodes CASSLPTSGSSETQYF.

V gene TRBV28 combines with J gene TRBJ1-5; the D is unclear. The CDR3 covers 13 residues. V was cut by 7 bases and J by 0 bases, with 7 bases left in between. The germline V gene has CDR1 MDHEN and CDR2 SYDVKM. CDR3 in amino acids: CASNIVSNQPQHF. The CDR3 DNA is TGTGCCAGCAACATAGTTAGCAATCAGCCCCAGCATTTT.

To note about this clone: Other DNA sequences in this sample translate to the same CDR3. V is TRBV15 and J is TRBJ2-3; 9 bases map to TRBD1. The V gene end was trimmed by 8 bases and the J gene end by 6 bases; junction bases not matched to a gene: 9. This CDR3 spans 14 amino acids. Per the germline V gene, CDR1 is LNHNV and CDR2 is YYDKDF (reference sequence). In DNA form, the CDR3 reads TGTGCCACCGCGAAACAGGGGGCGAGGGATACGCAGTATTTT. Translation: CATAKQGARDTQYF. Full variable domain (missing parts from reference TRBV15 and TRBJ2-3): DAMVIQNPRYQVTQFGKPVTLSCSQTLNHNVMYWYQQKSSQAPKLLFHYYDKDFNNEADTPDNFQSRRPNTSFCFLDIRSPGLGDTAMYLCATAKQGARDTQYFGPGTRLTVL.

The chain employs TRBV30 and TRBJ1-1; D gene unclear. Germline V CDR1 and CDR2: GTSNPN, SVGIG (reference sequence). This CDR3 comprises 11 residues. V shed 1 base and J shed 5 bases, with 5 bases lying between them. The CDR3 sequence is CAWSDLTEAFF. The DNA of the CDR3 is TGTGCCTGGAGTGACTTGACTGAAGCTTTCTTT.

CDR3 in amino acids: CASSQDRVELVGTEAFF. The CDR3 DNA reads as TGCGCCAGCAGCCAAGACAGGGTCGAACTTGTGGGCACTGAAGCTTTCTTT. The chain carries TRBV4-3 and TRBJ1-1, with D possibly being TRBD1 (5 bases). Looked up from germline, CDR1 is LGHNA and CDR2 is YSLEER. Trimming removed 0 bases from V and 4 bases from J, with 18 bases in between. This CDR3 region has 17 residues.

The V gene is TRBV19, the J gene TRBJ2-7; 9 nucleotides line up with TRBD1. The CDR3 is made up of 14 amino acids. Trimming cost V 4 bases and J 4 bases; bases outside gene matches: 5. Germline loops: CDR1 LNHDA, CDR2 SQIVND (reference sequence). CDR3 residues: CASSTGQGLYEQYF. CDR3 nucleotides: TGTGCCAGTAGTACGGGACAGGGCCTTTACGAGCAGTACTTC.

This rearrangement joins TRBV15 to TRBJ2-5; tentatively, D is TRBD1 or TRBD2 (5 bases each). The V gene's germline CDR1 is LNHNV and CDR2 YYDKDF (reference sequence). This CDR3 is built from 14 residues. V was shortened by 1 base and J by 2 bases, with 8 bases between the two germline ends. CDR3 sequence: CATSRGWGQETQYF. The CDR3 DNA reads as TGTGCCACCAGCAGAGGTTGGGGGCAAGAGACCCAGTACTTC.

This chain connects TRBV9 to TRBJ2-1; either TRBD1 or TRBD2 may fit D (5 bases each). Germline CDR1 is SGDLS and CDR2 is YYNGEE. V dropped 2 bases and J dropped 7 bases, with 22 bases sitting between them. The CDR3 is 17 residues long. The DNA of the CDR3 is TGTGCCAGCAGCGTCCTGGGGACCTCCCTAAGGGGAAATGAGCAGTTCTTC. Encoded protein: CASSVLGTSLRGNEQFF.

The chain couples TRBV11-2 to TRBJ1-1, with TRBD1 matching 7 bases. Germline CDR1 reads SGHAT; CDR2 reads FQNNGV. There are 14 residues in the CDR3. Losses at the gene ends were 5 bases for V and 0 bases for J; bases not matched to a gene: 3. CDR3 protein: CASSPTGMNTEAFF. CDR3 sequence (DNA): TGTGCCAGCAGCCCGACAGGGATGAACACTGAAGCTTTCTTT.

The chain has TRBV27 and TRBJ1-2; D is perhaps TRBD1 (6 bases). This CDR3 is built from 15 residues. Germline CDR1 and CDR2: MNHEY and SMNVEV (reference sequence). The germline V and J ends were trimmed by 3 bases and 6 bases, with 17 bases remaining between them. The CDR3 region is CASSFLAGARDGYTF. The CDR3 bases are TGTGCCAGCAGTTTTTTGGCGGGGGCGCGGGATGGCTACACCTTC.

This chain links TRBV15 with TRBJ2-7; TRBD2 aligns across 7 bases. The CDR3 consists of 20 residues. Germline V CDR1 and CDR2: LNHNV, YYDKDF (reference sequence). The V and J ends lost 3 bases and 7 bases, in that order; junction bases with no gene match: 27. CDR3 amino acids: CATSRGRVNSPLRSVTEQYF. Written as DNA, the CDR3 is TGTGCCACCAGCAGGGGGAGGGTAAACTCTCCACTACGAAGTGTAACGGAGCAGTACTTC.

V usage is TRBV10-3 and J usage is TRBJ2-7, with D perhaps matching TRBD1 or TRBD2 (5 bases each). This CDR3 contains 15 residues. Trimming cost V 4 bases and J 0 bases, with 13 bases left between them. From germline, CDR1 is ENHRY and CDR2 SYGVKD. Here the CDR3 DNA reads TGTGCCATCAGTGGAGGGCTAGGGGCCTCCTACGAGCAGTACTTC. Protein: CAISGGLGASYEQYF.

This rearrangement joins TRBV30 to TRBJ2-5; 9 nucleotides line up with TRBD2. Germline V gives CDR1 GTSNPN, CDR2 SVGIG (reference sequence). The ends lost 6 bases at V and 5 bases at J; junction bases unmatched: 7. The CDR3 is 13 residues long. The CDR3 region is CACELAGEETQYF. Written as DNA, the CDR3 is TGTGCCTGCGAACTAGCGGGCGAGGAGACCCAGTACTTC. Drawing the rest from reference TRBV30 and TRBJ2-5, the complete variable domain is SQTIHQWPATLVQPVGSPLSLECTVEGTSNPNLYWYRQAAGRGLQLLFYSVGIGQISSEVPQNLSASRPQDRQFILSSKKLLLSDSGFYLCACELAGEETQYFGPGTRLLVL.

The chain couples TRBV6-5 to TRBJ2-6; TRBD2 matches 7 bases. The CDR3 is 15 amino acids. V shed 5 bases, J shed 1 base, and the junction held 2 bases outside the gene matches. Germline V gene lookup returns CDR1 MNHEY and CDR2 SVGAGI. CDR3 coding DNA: TGTGCCAGCAGTGGCGGGGGTTCTGGGGCCAACGTCCTGACTTTC. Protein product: CASSGGGSGANVLTF.